What follows are 18 T cell receptor beta chains derived from one specimen sequenced in a study of shared clonotypes between healthy human individuals. Sequencing was performed with immunoSEQ multiplex PCR; in TCRdb, only in-frame clones are kept and a portion is missing. The sample contains 1,400,000 or so clones, 97% to 99% of which appear only once. Material for sequencing was naive CD4+ T cells sorted from blood. Subset specified: CD45RA+ positively selected. All receptors come from a man between 25 and 39 years old in good health.

This chain joins TRBV7-2 and TRBJ1-2; 7 nucleotides line up with TRBD1. This CDR3 spans 12 amino acids. V gave up 3 bases and J gave up 10 bases; unmatched junction bases: 5. Germline loops: CDR1 SGHTA, CDR2 FQGNSA. CDR3 nucleotides: TGTGCCAGCAGCTTTGGGACAGAACTCTACACCTTC. Translated: CASSFGTELYTF.

The rearrangement uses TRBV28 and TRBJ2-7; D is unclear. Germline assignment: CDR1 MDHEN and CDR2 SYDVKM. CDR3 length: 13 residues. The V end lost 2 bases, the J end lost 7 bases, and 12 bases lay between the germline ends. CDR3 protein: CASSLTLRPEQYF. The CDR3 nucleotides are TGTGCCAGCAGTTTAACCCTCCGCCCTGAGCAGTACTTC.

This clone has only one observation. The chain joins TRBV14 to TRBJ1-1; D not certain. Trimming took 4 bases from V and 2 from J, leaving 8 bases between them. In germline, CDR1 is SGHDN, CDR2 FVKESK. CDR3 length equals 13 residues. The DNA of the CDR3 is TGTGCCAGCAGCCCTTCCGGTAACACTGAAGCTTTCTTT. This gives the protein CASSPSGNTEAFF.

CDR3: CASSQDGFRGGIYEQYF. CDR3 bases: TGTGCCAGCAGCCAAGACGGGTTCAGGGGAGGCATCTACGAGCAGTACTTC. This chain joins TRBV14 and TRBJ2-7; perhaps D is TRBD1 or TRBD2 (6 bases each). The V end lost 0 bases, the J end lost 3 bases, and 18 bases lay between the germline ends. Germline values: CDR1 SGHDN, CDR2 FVKESK. This CDR3 region has 17 residues.

CDR3 DNA: TGTGCCACCAGCGTAACCACAACAGGGATCCACAATGAGCAGTTCTTC. It specifies CATSVTTTGIHNEQFF. This chain links TRBV15 with TRBJ2-1, with D tentatively TRBD1 (6 bases). Germline lookup yields CDR1 LNHNV and CDR2 YYDKDF (reference sequence). The CDR3 covers 16 residues. Trimming stripped 5 bases from V and 5 bases from J, with 19 bases between.

The gene calls are TRBV7-6 and TRBJ2-1, with D perhaps TRBD1 or TRBD2 (5 bases each). Germline V gene sequence: CDR1 SGHVS, CDR2 FNYEAQ. The CDR3 has 15 amino acids. Trimming removed 3 bases from V and 1 base from J, with 10 bases in between. The CDR3 bases are TGTGCCAGCAGCTTGGGGGTCGGGTCCTACAATGAGCAGTTCTTC. It specifies CASSLGVGSYNEQFF.

This clone was seen more than once but under ten times. This chain joins TRBV7-8 and TRBJ2-7; 12 bases are shared with TRBD2. The V gene end was trimmed by 3 bases and the J gene end by 6 bases; junction bases not matched to a gene: 15. The CDR3 is made up of 18 amino acids. Germline lookup yields CDR1 SGHVS and CDR2 FQNEAQ. This CDR3 is CASSFGPGTSGFSGEQYF. In DNA form, the CDR3 reads TGTGCCAGCAGCTTCGGACCCGGGACTAGCGGGTTTTCGGGCGAGCAGTACTTC.

This sequence joins TRBV19 and TRBJ1-1; 9 nucleotides agree with TRBD1. J gave up 5 bases and V 7 bases, and 5 bases lay outside the gene matches. CDR3 size: 13 residues. Germline loops: CDR1 LNHDA, CDR2 SQIVND (reference sequence). The CDR3 sequence: CASNTGGGTEAFF. Written as DNA, the CDR3 is TGTGCCAGTAATACAGGGGGCGGAACTGAAGCTTTCTTT.

This chain joins TRBV28 and TRBJ2-7; 10 bases match TRBD2. V lost 5 bases and J lost 3; bases outside the gene matches: 4. The germline V gene encodes CDR1 MDHEN and CDR2 SYDVKM. The CDR3 spans 14 residues. In nucleotides, the CDR3 is TGTGCCAGCAGTCCTAGCGGGAGTGTCTACGAGCAGTACTTC. Encoded protein: CASSPSGSVYEQYF. The full variable domain, completed using reference TRBV28 and TRBJ2-7, is DVKVTQSSRYLVKRTGEKVFLECVQDMDHENMFWYRQDPGLGLRLIYFSYDVKMKEKGDIPEGYSVSREKKERFSLILESASTNQTSMYLCASSPSGSVYEQYFGPGTRLTVT.

The gene calls are TRBV6-5 and TRBJ1-2; D possibly corresponds to TRBD1 (5 bases). With 6 bases removed from V and 5 bases from J, the gap between germline ends came to 13 bases. This CDR3 contains 13 residues. Germline CDR1 and CDR2: MNHEY and SVGAGI. The CDR3 nucleotides are TGTGCCAGCAGCGGCAGGGTTGGGTATGGCTACACCTTC. Residues: CASSGRVGYGYTF.

The CDR3 loop is CSVVGADEKLFF. For the CDR3, the DNA is TGCAGCGTTGTGGGCGCCGATGAAAAACTGTTTTTT. The chain joins TRBV29-1 to TRBJ1-4; D ambiguous. The CDR3 totals 12 residues. V lost 4 bases, J lost 6 bases, and 9 bases lay in between. Germline lookup yields CDR1 SQVTM and CDR2 ANQGSEA.

This chain joins TRBV11-2 and TRBJ1-1; the D is unclear. This CDR3 has 14 amino acids. Per the germline V gene, CDR1 is SGHAT and CDR2 is FQNNGV. V lost 0 bases and J 11 bases, leaving 16 bases between the germline ends. The CDR3 reads CASSLENLGLWAFF. CDR3 sequence (DNA): TGTGCCAGCAGCTTAGAGAATCTTGGGCTATGGGCTTTCTTT. Supplemented by reference TRBV11-2 and TRBJ1-1, the full variable domain reads EAGVAQSPRYKIIEKRQSVAFWCNPISGHATLYWYQQILGQGPKLLIQFQNNGVVDDSQLPKDRFSAERLKGVDSTLKIQPAKLEDSAVYLCASSLENLGLWAFFGQGTRLTVV.

V gene TRBV7-2 combines with J gene TRBJ2-7, with TRBD2 matching over 8 bases. V gave up 4 bases and J gave up 4 bases; unmatched junction bases: 3. CDR1 and CDR2 (germline): SGHTA, FQGNSA. This CDR3 comprises 13 residues. In nucleotides, the CDR3 is TGTGCCAGCAGCTCCATAGCGGGGTACGAGCAGTACTTC. Protein: CASSSIAGYEQYF.

The V call is TRBV19, the J call TRBJ2-7, with TRBD1 as a possible D gene (6 bases). Trimming removed 5 bases from V and 3 bases from J, with 11 bases in between. Germline V gene data show CDR1 as LNHDA and CDR2 as SQIVND (reference sequence). CDR3 size: 13 residues. The CDR3 reads CASSFGTYYEQYF. Written as DNA, the CDR3 is TGTGCCAGTAGTTTCGGGACATACTACGAGCAGTACTTC.

The chain employs TRBV5-1 and TRBJ2-2, with D uncertain. The CDR3 has 15 residues. Germline V gene sequence: CDR1 SGHRS, CDR2 YFSETQ. Trimming cost V 0 bases and J 6 bases, with 12 bases left between them. The chain's CDR3 is CASSLGGNLAGELFF. The CDR3 region has the DNA TGCGCCAGCAGCTTGGGGGGTAATCTCGCCGGGGAGCTGTTTTTT.

This sequence joins TRBV5-1 and TRBJ2-3; 7 nucleotides line up with TRBD1. V dropped 0 bases and J dropped 2; count of bases not matched to a gene: 9. This CDR3 has 17 amino acids. Germline loops: CDR1 SGHRS, CDR2 YFSETQ. The CDR3 nucleotides read TGCGCCAGCAGCTTGGCCCTGGGACAGTATAACACAGATACGCAGTATTTT. Protein product: CASSLALGQYNTDTQYF.

This chain connects TRBV29-1 to TRBJ2-5; D is uncertain. The CDR3 contains 16 residues. Germline values: CDR1 SQVTM, CDR2 ANQGSEA. V was trimmed by 7 bases and J by 1 base, leaving 22 bases between them. The CDR3 sequence is CSASPRLRHSQETQYF. Here the CDR3 DNA reads TGCAGCGCCTCACCCCGTCTTCGACATAGCCAAGAGACCCAGTACTTC.

The V and J genes are TRBV5-1 and TRBJ1-1; 12 bases map to TRBD1. The CDR3 extends over 18 amino acids. J was trimmed by 4 bases and V by 0 bases; bases with no gene match: 10. Germline V CDR1 and CDR2: SGHRS, YFSETQ. CDR3 region: CASSLAGQGARWGTEAFF. The CDR3 DNA sequence: TGCGCCAGCAGCTTGGCGGGACAGGGGGCGAGATGGGGCACTGAAGCTTTCTTT.